This TCR beta chain came from a study of blood T cell repertoires in COVID-19. Whole-study context: The United States, Italy and Spain supplied acute and convalescent COVID-19 samples. The cDNA or gDNA used as material had been derived from T cells, B-cell-depleted T cells, or PBMCs.

Authors' methods: Reference gene primers were amplified, and this amplification served to estimate nucleated cell counts. Method: immunoSEQ multiplex PCR; TCRdb's copy keeps in-frame clones and lacks some. Clone size and V and J calls were adopted from that table, with D and trimming inferred from the DNA. This sample has 110,000 or so clones; over 75% occur once, and the top ten carry 2% to 3%. CDR1 is ENHRY and CDR2 is SYGVKD in the germline V gene. V was clipped by 8 bases and J by 5 bases; unmatched bases: 7. The CDR3 is 15 residues long. The specimen was peripheral blood. The source is a man between 50 and 59 years old with acute or convalescent COVID-19. This chain joins TRBV10-3 and TRBJ2-4, with 12 bases identical to TRBD2. The CDR3 loop is CAISLAGGPQNIQYF. The CDR3 bases are TGTGCCATCTCTCTAGCGGGAGGGCCCCAAAACATTCAGTACTTC.